The present TCR beta chain was sequenced within a study of blood T cells in healthy people across ages. Study-wide results and caveats: While age rose, TCR beta diversity per million T cells dropped in a roughly linear way.

Of note for this clonotype: What it binds is not known.

Primed by a sample-barcoded 5' primer and a J-beta primer mix, a second PCR proceeded for 7 to 11 cycles. Each single sample gave us at least 2.5 million CDR3-containing paired-end reads. TCRdb recomputed calls from the 5' RACE reads with MiXCR, one row per CDR3 protein. In the table there are 1,800,000 or so distinct CDR3 sequences, roughly 43% of which are singletons. Trimming left V 8 bases short and J 1 base short, with 15 bases between. The CDR3 is made up of 15 amino acids. The germline CDR1 and CDR2 sequences are SGHTA and FQGTGA. This TCR was recovered from a human donor in good health. This chain joins TRBV7-3 and TRBJ2-1; D uncertain. The sequencing sample was made of blood. This CDR3 reads CASANPGQSYNEQFF. In nucleotides, the CDR3 is TGTGCCAGCGCCAATCCCGGGCAGTCCTACAATGAGCAGTTCTTC.